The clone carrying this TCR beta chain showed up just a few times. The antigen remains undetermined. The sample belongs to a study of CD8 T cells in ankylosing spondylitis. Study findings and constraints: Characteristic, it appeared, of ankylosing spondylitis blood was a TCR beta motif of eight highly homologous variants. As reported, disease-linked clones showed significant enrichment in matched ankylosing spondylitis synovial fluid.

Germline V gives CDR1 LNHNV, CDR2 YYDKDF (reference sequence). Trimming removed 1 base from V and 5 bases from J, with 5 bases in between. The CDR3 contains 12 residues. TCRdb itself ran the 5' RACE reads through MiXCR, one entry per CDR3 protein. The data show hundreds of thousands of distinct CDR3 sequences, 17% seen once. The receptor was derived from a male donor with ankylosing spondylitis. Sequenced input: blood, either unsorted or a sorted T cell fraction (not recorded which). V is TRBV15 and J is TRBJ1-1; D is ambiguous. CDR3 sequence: CATSRVTTEAFF. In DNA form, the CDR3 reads TGTGCCACCAGCAGAGTGACAACTGAAGCTTTCTTT.